Listed below are T cell receptor beta chains from one sample, sequenced in a study of shared clonotypes between healthy human individuals. Assay: immunoSEQ multiplex PCR; the TCRdb copy retains only in-frame clones and omits some. This sample has more than 2 million clones; 90% to 96% occur once, and the top ten carry around 0.13%. Source material: naive CD4+ T cells sorted from blood. The receptors derive from a man between 18 and 35 years old in good health. Each CDR3 is given with its conserved first and last residue. Each record gives: V gene, D gene, J gene, clone size, CDR3 protein, CDR3 DNA. A D gene is named only where the DNA matches it firmly. Clone size is stated in some rows and not others, as once, few, many or a class when expanded.

TRBV25-1,NA,TRBJ1-4,NA,CASSNRQVGTNEKLFF,TGTGCCAGCAGTAACCGGCAGGTTGGAACTAATGAAAAACTGTTTTTT
TRBV5-1,NA,TRBJ1-4,NA,CASSLVVGAENEKLFF,TGCGCCAGCAGCTTGGTAGTGGGGGCCGAAAATGAAAAACTGTTTTTT
TRBV18,NA,TRBJ2-7,NA,CASSRDTGRNEQYF,TGTGCCAGCTCAAGGGACACGGGGAGGAACGAGCAGTACTTC
TRBV10-3,NA,TRBJ1-1,NA,CAIRFAGRADEAFF,TGTGCCATCCGGTTCGCCGGTAGAGCAGATGAAGCTTTCTTT
TRBV9,TRBD1,TRBJ2-2,NA,CASSPARGTGATGELFF,TGTGCCAGCAGCCCTGCCAGGGGGACAGGGGCCACCGGGGAGCTGTTTTTT
TRBV7-2,TRBD2,TRBJ2-2,NA,CASSLGGRAFFSGELFF,TGTGCCAGCAGCTTAGGCGGGAGGGCCTTTTTTTCTGGGGAGCTGTTTTTT
TRBV5-4,NA,TRBJ2-7,few,CASSSKFGTARAYEQYF,TGTGCCAGCAGCTCAAAATTCGGGACTGCGAGGGCCTACGAGCAGTACTTC
TRBV28,NA,TRBJ1-3,NA,CASSSYKDTPGNTIYF,TGTGCCAGCAGTTCCTATAAGGACACCCCTGGAAACACCATATATTTT
TRBV10-2,NA,TRBJ2-1,once,CASSPQSGPAGNEQFF,TGCGCCAGCAGTCCTCAAAGCGGCCCCGCCGGCAATGAGCAGTTCTTC
TRBV18,NA,TRBJ1-4,NA,CASSPGAPNEKLFF,TGTGCCAGCTCACCGGGGGCCCCTAATGAAAAACTGTTTTTT
TRBV11-2,NA,TRBJ1-4,NA,CASSPEGAKEKLFF,TGTGCCAGCAGCCCCGAAGGGGCGAAAGAAAAACTGTTTTTT
TRBV7-9,TRBD1,TRBJ2-2,NA,CASSPGQSNTGELFF,TGTGCCAGCAGCCCGGGACAGTCGAACACCGGGGAGCTGTTTTTT
TRBV30,NA,TRBJ2-2,once,CALIRESHTGELFF,TGTGCCTTAATCCGGGAGTCACACACCGGGGAGCTGTTTTTT
TRBV19,TRBD2,TRBJ2-7,NA,CASSIAAGLAGGSSYEQYF,TGTGCCAGTAGTATAGCGGCGGGGCTAGCGGGAGGTAGCTCCTACGAGCAGTACTTC
TRBV20-1,NA,TRBJ1-2,once,CSAPGEGGYTF,TGCAGTGCTCCAGGGGAGGGCGGCTACACCTTC
TRBV10-1,TRBD2,TRBJ2-7,NA,CASSPGLAGAPYEQYF,TGCGCCAGCAGTCCGGGACTAGCGGGAGCTCCCTACGAGCAGTACTTC
TRBV30,NA,TRBJ2-2,NA,CAWSISSGRTGELFF,TGTGCCTGGAGTATTTCAAGCGGGCGGACCGGGGAGCTGTTTTTT
TRBV19,TRBD1,TRBJ2-1,NA,CASNRDSAYNEQFF,TGTGCCAGCAACCGGGACAGCGCGTACAATGAGCAGTTCTTC
TRBV2,NA,TRBJ2-7,NA,CASSAGMSEQYF,TGTGCCAGCAGCGCAGGGATGTCCGAGCAGTACTTC
TRBV30,NA,TRBJ1-3,NA,CAWSPGSISGNTIYF,TGTGCCTGGAGTCCCGGCAGCATCTCTGGAAACACCATATATTTT
TRBV5-1,TRBD1,TRBJ1-4,NA,CASSLTGGRNEKLFF,TGCGCCAGCAGCTTGACAGGGGGTCGAAATGAAAAACTGTTTTTT
TRBV27,TRBD2,TRBJ2-5,once,CASSPGTSVLETQYF,TGTGCCAGCAGTCCCGGGACTAGCGTTTTAGAGACCCAGTACTTC
TRBV28,NA,TRBJ2-1,NA,CASSGVSKGGEHNEQFF,TGTGCCAGCAGTGGGGTTAGTAAGGGAGGAGAGCACAATGAGCAGTTCTTC
TRBV7-9,NA,TRBJ2-1,NA,CASSLSGRTYNEQFF,TGTGCCAGCAGCTTATCGGGGAGGACCTACAATGAGCAGTTCTTC
TRBV2,TRBD1,TRBJ2-2,NA,CASSGGQGRTGELFF,TGTGCCAGCAGTGGGGGACAGGGGAGGACCGGGGAGCTGTTTTTT
TRBV11-2,NA,TRBJ1-3,NA,CASITPGNTIYF,TGTGCCAGCATCACCCCAGGAAACACCATATATTTT
TRBV4-1,TRBD1,TRBJ2-1,NA,CASSQATGVNEQFF,TGCGCCAGCAGCCAGGCAACAGGGGTTAATGAGCAGTTCTTC
TRBV18,TRBD1,TRBJ2-7,NA,CASSPKGQGSFYEQYF,TGTGCCAGCTCACCAAAAGGACAGGGGTCGTTCTACGAGCAGTACTTC
TRBV11-2,TRBD1,TRBJ1-5,NA,CASSYRGGQPQHF,TGTGCCAGCAGCTACAGGGGTGGTCAGCCCCAGCATTTT
TRBV5-1,NA,TRBJ1-4,NA,CASSLGQATGEKLFF,TGCGCCAGCAGCTTGGGTCAGGCGACCGGCGAAAAACTGTTTTTT
TRBV5-6,NA,TRBJ2-1,NA,CASSLTQLNNEQFF,TGTGCCAGCAGCTTAACCCAACTGAACAATGAGCAGTTCTTC
TRBV7-8,NA,TRBJ2-7,NA,CASSLDGRANYEQYF,TGTGCCAGCAGCTTAGATGGCAGGGCGAACTACGAGCAGTACTTC
TRBV5-1,NA,TRBJ2-1,NA,CASSRVGSSYNEQFF,TGCGCCAGCAGTCGGGTTGGAAGCTCCTACAATGAGCAGTTCTTC
TRBV6-5,NA,TRBJ1-5,once,CASSSTGQAHQPQHF,TGTGCCAGCAGTTCCACAGGGCAGGCGCATCAGCCCCAGCATTTT
TRBV19,TRBD1,TRBJ1-3,NA,CASSLPPDRGRSGTIYF,TGTGCCAGTAGCCTTCCCCCGGACAGGGGCCGTAGTGGCACCATATATTTT
TRBV7-2,NA,TRBJ2-7,NA,CASSLGQGLYYEQYF,TGTGCCAGCAGCTTAGGGCAGGGGCTCTATTACGAGCAGTACTTC
TRBV7-9,NA,TRBJ1-1,NA,CASSLKGMNTEAFF,TGTGCCAGCAGCCTCAAGGGGATGAACACTGAAGCTTTCTTT
TRBV9,TRBD2,TRBJ2-1,NA,CASREGGSPYNEQFF,TGTGCCAGCAGGGAGGGAGGGTCCCCCTACAATGAGCAGTTCTTC
TRBV28,NA,TRBJ2-2,NA,CASSLWPAENTGELFF,TGTGCCAGCAGTTTATGGCCAGCGGAGAACACCGGGGAGCTGTTTTTT
TRBV6-5,NA,TRBJ1-6,NA,CASSRGQRFPSPLHF,TGTGCCAGCAGTCGCGGACAGAGATTTCCCTCACCCCTCCACTTT